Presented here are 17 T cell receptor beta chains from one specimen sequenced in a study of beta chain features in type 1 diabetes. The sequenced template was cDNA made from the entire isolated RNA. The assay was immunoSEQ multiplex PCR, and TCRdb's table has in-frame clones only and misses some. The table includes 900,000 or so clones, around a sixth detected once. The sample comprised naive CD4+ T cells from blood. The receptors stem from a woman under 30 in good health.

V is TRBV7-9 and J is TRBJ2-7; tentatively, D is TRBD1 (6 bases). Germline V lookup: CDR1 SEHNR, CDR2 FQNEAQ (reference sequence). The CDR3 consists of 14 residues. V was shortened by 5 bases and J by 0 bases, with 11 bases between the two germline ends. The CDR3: CASSKNRDSYEQYF. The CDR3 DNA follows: TGTGCCAGCAGCAAAAACAGGGACTCCTACGAGCAGTACTTC.

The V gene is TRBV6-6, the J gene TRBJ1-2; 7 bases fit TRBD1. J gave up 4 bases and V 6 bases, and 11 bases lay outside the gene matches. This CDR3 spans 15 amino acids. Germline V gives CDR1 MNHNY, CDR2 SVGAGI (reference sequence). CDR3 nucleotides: TGTGCCAGCAGCCCGACCACTGGGACAGTCTATGGCTACACCTTC. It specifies CASSPTTGTVYGYTF.

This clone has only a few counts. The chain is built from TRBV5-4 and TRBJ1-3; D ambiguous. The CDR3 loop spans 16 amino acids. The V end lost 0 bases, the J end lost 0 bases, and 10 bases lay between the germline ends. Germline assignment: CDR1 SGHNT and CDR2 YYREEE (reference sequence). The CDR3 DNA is TGTGCCAGCAGCTTGGGCGACAAGAGCTCTGGAAACACCATATATTTT. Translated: CASSLGDKSSGNTIYF. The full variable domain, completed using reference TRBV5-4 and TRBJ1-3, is ETGVTQSPTHLIKTRGQQVTLRCSSQSGHNTVSWYQQALGQGPQFIFQYYREEENGRGNFPPRFSGLQFPNYSSELNVNALELDDSALYLCASSLGDKSSGNTIYFGEGSWLTVV.

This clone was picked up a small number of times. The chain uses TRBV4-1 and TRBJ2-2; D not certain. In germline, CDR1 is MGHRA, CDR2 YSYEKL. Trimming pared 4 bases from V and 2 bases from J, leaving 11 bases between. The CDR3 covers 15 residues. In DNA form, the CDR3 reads TGCGCCAGCAGCCCTTCGACATTTAACACCGGGGAGCTGTTTTTT. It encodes CASSPSTFNTGELFF.

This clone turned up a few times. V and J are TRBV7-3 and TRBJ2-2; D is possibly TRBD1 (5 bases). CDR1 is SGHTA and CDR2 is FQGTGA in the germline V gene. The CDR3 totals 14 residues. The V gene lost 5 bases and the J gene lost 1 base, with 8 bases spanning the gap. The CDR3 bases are TGTGCCAGCAGCCCGACAGTGAACACCGGGGAGCTGTTTTTT. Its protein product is CASSPTVNTGELFF.

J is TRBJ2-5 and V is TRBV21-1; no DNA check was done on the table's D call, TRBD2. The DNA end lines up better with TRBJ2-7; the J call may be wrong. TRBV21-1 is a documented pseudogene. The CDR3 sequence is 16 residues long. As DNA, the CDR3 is TGTGCCAGCAGCAAAGATACCGGAGAGCCGTCCTACGAGCAGTACTTC. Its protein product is CASSKDTGEPSYEQYF.

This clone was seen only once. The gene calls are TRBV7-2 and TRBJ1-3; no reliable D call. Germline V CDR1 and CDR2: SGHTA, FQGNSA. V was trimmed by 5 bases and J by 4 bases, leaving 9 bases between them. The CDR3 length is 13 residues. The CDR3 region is CASSADRGNTIYF. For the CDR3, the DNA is TGTGCCAGCAGCGCGGACCGGGGAAACACCATATATTTT.

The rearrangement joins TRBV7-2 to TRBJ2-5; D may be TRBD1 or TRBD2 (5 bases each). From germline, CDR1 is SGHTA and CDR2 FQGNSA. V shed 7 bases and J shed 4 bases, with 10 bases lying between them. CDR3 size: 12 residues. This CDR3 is CASNPGTETQYF. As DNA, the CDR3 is TGTGCCAGCAACCCCGGGACAGAGACCCAGTACTTC.

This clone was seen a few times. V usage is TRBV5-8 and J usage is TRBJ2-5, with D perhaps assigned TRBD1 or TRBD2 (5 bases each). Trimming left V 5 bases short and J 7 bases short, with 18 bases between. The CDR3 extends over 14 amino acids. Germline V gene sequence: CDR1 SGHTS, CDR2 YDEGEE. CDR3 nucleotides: TGTGCCAGCAGATTCCGGGACGGGCTCTGGACCCAGTACTTC. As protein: CASRFRDGLWTQYF.

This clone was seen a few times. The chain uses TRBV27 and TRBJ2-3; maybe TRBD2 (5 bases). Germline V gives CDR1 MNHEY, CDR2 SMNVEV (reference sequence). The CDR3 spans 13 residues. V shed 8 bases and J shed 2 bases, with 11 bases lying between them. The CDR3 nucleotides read TGTGCCAGCCGGTACGGACTCACAGATACGCAGTATTTT. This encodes CASRYGLTDTQYF.

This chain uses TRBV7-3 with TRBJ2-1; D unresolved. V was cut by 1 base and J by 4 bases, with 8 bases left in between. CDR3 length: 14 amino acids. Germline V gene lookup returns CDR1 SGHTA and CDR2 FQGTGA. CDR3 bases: TGTGCCAGCAGCTTAAACCGACTTTACAATGAGCAGTTCTTC. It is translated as CASSLNRLYNEQFF.

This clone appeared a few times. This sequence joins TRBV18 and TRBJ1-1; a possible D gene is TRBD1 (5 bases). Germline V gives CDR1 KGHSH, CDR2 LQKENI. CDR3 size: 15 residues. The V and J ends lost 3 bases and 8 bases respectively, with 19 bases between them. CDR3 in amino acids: CASSPDRPKISEAFF. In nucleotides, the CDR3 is TGTGCCAGCTCACCCGACAGACCAAAAATTTCCGAAGCTTTCTTT.

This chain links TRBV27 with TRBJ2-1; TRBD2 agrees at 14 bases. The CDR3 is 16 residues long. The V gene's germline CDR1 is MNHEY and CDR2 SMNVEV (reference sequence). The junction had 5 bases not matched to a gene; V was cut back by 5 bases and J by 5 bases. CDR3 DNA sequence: TGTGCCAGCAGTAGGACTAGCGGGAGGCGGCACAATGAGCAGTTCTTC. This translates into CASSRTSGRRHNEQFF.

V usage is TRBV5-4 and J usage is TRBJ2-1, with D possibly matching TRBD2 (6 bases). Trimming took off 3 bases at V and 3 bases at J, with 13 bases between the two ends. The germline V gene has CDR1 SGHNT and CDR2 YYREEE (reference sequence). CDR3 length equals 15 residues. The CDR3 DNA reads TGTGCCAGCAGCTCGCTGAAGACTAGCTACAATGAGCAGTTCTTC. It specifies CASSSLKTSYNEQFF.

The CDR3 bases are TGTGCCAGCAGCCAATCGGGACTAGCGGGATCCGGCGAGCCAGATACGCAGTATTTT. Translated, it gives CASSQSGLAGSGEPDTQYF. The chain recombines TRBV5-5 with TRBJ2-3, with 13 bases lining up with TRBD2. Trimming took 4 bases from V and 4 from J; bases not matched to a gene: 15. Germline CDR1 and CDR2: SGHKS and YYEKEE (reference sequence). The CDR3 spans 19 residues.

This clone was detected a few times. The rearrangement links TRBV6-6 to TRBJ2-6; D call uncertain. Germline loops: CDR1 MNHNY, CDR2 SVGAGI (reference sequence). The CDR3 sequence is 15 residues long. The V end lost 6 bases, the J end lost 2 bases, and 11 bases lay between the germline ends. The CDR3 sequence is CASSARRPGANVLTF. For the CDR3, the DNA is TGTGCCAGCAGCGCCCGACGACCTGGGGCCAACGTCCTGACTTTC.

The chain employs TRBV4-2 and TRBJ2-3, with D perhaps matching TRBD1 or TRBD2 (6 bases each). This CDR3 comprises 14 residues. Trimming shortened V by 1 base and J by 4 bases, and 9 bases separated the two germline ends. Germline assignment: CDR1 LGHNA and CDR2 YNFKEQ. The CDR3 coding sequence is TGTGCCAGCAGCCAAGGGGGGGCGGCAGATACGCAGTATTTT. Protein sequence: CASSQGGAADTQYF.